This record concerns one TCR beta chain sequence. Only in-frame clones appear in the TCRdb table, and some are missing; sequencing was by immunoSEQ multiplex PCR. Among 150,000 to 200,000 clones, about 89% were seen once, and the ten largest hold approximately 6.7%. After removal of 3 bases from V and 3 bases from J, the junction contained 6 bases not matched to a gene. The CDR3 is 15 amino acids. Germline loops: CDR1 KGHSH, CDR2 LQKENI. This sample was included in a study of blood T cell repertoires in COVID-19. Overall study: The United States, Italy and Spain supplied acute and convalescent COVID-19 samples. Sources were T cells, B-cell-depleted T cells, or PBMCs; the material itself was cDNA or gDNA.

This chain links TRBV18 with TRBJ1-1; 8 bases agree with TRBD1. This sequence was found in a man aged 35 to 55 with acute or convalescent COVID-19. The material sequenced was peripheral blood. The DNA of the CDR3 is TGTGCCAGCTCACCTCGGACAGGGTTGGACACTGAAGCTTTCTTT. This sequence encodes CASSPRTGLDTEAFF.